The clone carrying this T cell receptor (beta chain) was seen a single time. The CDR3 extends over 16 amino acids. The ends were cut back, 4 bases at V and 2 bases at J, with 16 bases in the middle. Germline assignment: CDR1 SNHLY and CDR2 FYNNEI. Sequencing was performed with immunoSEQ multiplex PCR; in TCRdb, only in-frame clones are kept and a portion is missing. The table shows about 210,000 clones, with around four fifths occurring only once. The record originates from a study of blood T cell repertoires in COVID-19. This receptor was obtained from a woman over 75 with COVID-19, enrolled during active disease. Sequencing was carried out using peripheral blood. The chain has TRBV2 and TRBJ2-3; D perhaps matches TRBD2 (6 bases). CDR3 sequence: CASSGGPEGYTDTQYF. The CDR3 nucleotides are TGTGCCAGCAGTGGAGGGCCGGAGGGGTACACAGATACGCAGTATTTT.